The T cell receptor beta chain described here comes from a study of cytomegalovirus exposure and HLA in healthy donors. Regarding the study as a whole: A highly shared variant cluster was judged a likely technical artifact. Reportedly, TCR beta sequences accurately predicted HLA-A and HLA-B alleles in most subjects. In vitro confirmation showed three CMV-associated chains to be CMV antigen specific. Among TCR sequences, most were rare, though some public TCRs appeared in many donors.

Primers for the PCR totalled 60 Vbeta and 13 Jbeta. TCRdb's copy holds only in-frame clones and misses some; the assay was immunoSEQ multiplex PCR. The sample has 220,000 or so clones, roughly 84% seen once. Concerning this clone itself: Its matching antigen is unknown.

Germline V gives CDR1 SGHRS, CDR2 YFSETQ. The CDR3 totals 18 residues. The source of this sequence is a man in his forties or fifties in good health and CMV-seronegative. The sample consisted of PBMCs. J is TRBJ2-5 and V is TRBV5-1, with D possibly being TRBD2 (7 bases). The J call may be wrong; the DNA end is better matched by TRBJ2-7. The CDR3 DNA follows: TGCGCCAGCAGCTTGGAAGGGGGGGCAGAGGGGTTCCCCTACGAGCAGTACTTC. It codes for CASSLEGGAEGFPYEQYF.